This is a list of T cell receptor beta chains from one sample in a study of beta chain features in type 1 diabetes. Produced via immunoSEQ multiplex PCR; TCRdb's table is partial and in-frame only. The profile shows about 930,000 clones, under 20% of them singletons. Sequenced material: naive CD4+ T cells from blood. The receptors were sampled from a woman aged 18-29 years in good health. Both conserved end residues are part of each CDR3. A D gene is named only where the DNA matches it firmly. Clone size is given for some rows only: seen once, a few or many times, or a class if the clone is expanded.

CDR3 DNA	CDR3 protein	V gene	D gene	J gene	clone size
TGTGCCAAAACGGGGGTCAGAAGCACAGATACGCAGTATTTT	CAKTGVRSTDTQYF	TRBV21-1	-	TRBJ2-3	-
TGTGCCAGCAGCTTGGGGGACAGGGTAAACACTGAAGCTTTCTTT	CASSLGDRVNTEAFF	TRBV5-6	TRBD1	TRBJ1-1	-
TGTGCCAGCAGTATCGGAGGGAGGGAAAAACTGTTTTTT	CASSIGGREKLFF	TRBV25-1	-	TRBJ1-4	-
TGTGCCACCCGTGAGGGGGCGAATCAGCCCCAGCATTTT	CATREGANQPQHF	TRBV6-5	TRBD1	TRBJ1-5	few
TGTGCCAGCAGTGAATTAAAGACAGGGGGGGATGAGCAGTTCTTC	CASSELKTGGDEQFF	TRBV25-1	TRBD1	TRBJ2-1	-
TGTGCCAGTAGTACCCCGGGACAGGGTACCTTTAGCAATCAGCCCCAGCATTTT	CASSTPGQGTFSNQPQHF	TRBV19	TRBD1	TRBJ1-5	-
TGTGCCAGCAGTGACGGAAACTATGGCTACACCTTC	CASSDGNYGYTF	TRBV6-1	-	TRBJ1-2	-
TGTGCCAGCACCACTAGTTGGGGGAACACCGGGGAGCTGTTTTTT	CASTTSWGNTGELFF	TRBV4-2	-	TRBJ2-2	-
TGCGCCAGCAGCCAGAGTAGCGGGAGTAAACGAGAGACCCAGTACTTC	CASSQSSGSKRETQYF	TRBV4-3	TRBD2	TRBJ2-5	few
TGTGCCAGCAGCCCCGCGGGCCTAGCGGGATCATCACAGTACTTC	CASSPAGLAGSSQYF	TRBV7-8	TRBD2	TRBJ2-7	-
TGTGCCAGCAGGCTCGGGACAGGGTTCCGTGGCTACACCTTC	CASRLGTGFRGYTF	TRBV28	TRBD1	TRBJ1-2	-
TGTGCCAGCAGTGCTCCGGGACAGACCACAAATGAGCAGTTCTTC	CASSAPGQTTNEQFF	TRBV28	TRBD1	TRBJ2-1	-
TGTGCCAGCAGTCAGCCGGGGGTACGAGGGCAGTTCTTC	CASSQPGVRGQFF	TRBV28	-	TRBJ2-1	few
TGCGCCAGCAGCTTGGTTTTAGCGGGAGCTTACAATGAGCAGTTCTTC	CASSLVLAGAYNEQFF	TRBV5-1	TRBD2	TRBJ2-1	-
TGCGCCAGCAGCTTGATGGGCATGGACGAGCAGTACTTC	CASSLMGMDEQYF	TRBV5-1	-	TRBJ2-7	few
TGTGCCAGCAGCCAACCCGATGGGAACACTGAAGCTTTCTTT	CASSQPDGNTEAFF	TRBV4-2	-	TRBJ1-1	-
TGCGCCAGCAGCCGGACAGGAGATCAAGAGACCCAGTACTTC	CASSRTGDQETQYF	TRBV5-1	TRBD1	TRBJ2-5	-
TGTGCCAGAGCAGGGGCGCGAGGCTACACCTTC	CARAGARGYTF	TRBV2	-	TRBJ1-2	-
TGCGCCAGCAGCCCGGACAGCTACACAGATACGCAGTATTTT	CASSPDSYTDTQYF	TRBV4-3	-	TRBJ2-3	few
TGTGCCAGCAGTTACTCGACAGGGATGGGAAACACCATATATTTT	CASSYSTGMGNTIYF	TRBV6-6	TRBD1	TRBJ1-3	-
TGTGCCAGCAGCCCCGGGGGGTCCTACGAGCAGTACTTC	CASSPGGSYEQYF	TRBV6-6	TRBD2	TRBJ2-7	once
TGTGCCACCAGCAGAGGTCAGCTCGCCTACGAGCAGTACTTC	CATSRGQLAYEQYF	TRBV15	-	TRBJ2-7	few
TGTGCCAGCAGCTCCGGAGCGGGAGGCGGTACGCAGTATTTT	CASSSGAGGGTQYF	TRBV9	TRBD2	TRBJ2-3	-
TGTGCCAGTAGTCGGACTAGCGGGAGGGCCAGGGGTCCAGATACGCAGTATTTT	CASSRTSGRARGPDTQYF	TRBV19	TRBD2	TRBJ2-3	-
TGCGCCAGCAGCCCTAAGAGGGGTGCCAGACCGGGAGATACGCAGTATTTT	CASSPKRGARPGDTQYF	TRBV4-3	-	TRBJ2-3	-
TGTGCCATCAGTACGGACTCCCGAGAGACCCAGTACTTC	CAISTDSRETQYF	TRBV6-6	-	TRBJ2-5	few
TGCGCCAGCAGCGTTTCGACTAGCGGGCTAGCCGGGGAGCTGTTTTTT	CASSVSTSGLAGELFF	TRBV5-1	TRBD2	TRBJ2-2	-
TGCGCCAGCAGCCAAGATTTCAGCGGGAGGGCCTTTAACATTCAGTACTTC	CASSQDFSGRAFNIQYF	TRBV4-3	TRBD2	TRBJ2-4	few
TGTGCCAGCAGTTCTGCGGGAGTCCCAGATACGCAGTATTTT	CASSSAGVPDTQYF	TRBV27	TRBD2	TRBJ2-3	few
TGTGCCAGCTCACCACGAAGCGAAAACATTCAGTACTTC	CASSPRSENIQYF	TRBV18	-	TRBJ2-4	-